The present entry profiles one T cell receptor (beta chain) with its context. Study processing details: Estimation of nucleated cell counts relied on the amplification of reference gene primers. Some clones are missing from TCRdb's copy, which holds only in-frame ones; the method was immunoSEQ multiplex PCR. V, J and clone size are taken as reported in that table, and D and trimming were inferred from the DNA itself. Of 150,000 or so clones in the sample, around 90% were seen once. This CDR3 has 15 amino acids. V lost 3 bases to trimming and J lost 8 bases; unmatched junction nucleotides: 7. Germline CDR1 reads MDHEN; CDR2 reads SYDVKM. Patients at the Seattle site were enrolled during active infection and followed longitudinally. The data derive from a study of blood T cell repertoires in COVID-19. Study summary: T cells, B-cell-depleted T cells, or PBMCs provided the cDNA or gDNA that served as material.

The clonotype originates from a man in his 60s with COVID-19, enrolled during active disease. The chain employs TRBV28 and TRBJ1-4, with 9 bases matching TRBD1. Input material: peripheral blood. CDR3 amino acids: CASSLGGTGQEKLFF. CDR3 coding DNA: TGTGCCAGCAGTTTGGGCGGGACAGGGCAAGAAAAACTGTTTTTT. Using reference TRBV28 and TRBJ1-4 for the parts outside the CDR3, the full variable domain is DVKVTQSSRYLVKRTGEKVFLECVQDMDHENMFWYRQDPGLGLRLIYFSYDVKMKEKGDIPEGYSVSREKKERFSLILESASTNQTSMYLCASSLGGTGQEKLFFGSGTQLSVL.